The 15 T cell receptor beta chains below were found in one sample sequenced in a study of technical replicates of blood from a few donors (TCRdb year 2017). To prepare the library, the immunoSEQ multiplex PCR assay was applied. The table was pulled from immuneACCESS by TCRdb, which kept in-frame rearrangements only. Such tables lose some clones; where checked, under half of the loss comes from unresolved V genes, and the rest has no known cause. The sample yields approximately 90,000 clones; 95% were counted once. Together, the top ten hold just over 0.25% of the sample. Sample: T cells isolated from PBMCs. All receptors come from a human donor in good health.

V gene TRBV4-1 combines with J gene TRBJ1-2, with a possible D match to TRBD1 (5 bases). This CDR3 contains 15 residues. Germline V gene lookup returns CDR1 MGHRA and CDR2 YSYEKL. Deletions cut 4 bases from V and 6 bases from J, with 18 bases between. The CDR3 DNA reads TGCGCCAGCAGCCCACTCGGGAGTCCGGGGGATGGCTACACCTTC. Translation: CASSPLGSPGDGYTF.

This chain joins TRBV30 and TRBJ1-1, with 7 bases fitting TRBD1. Germline CDR1 reads GTSNPN; CDR2 reads SVGIG (reference sequence). J was trimmed by 0 bases and V by 4 bases; bases with no gene match: 11. This CDR3 contains 16 residues. Here the CDR3 DNA reads TGTGCCTGGAACAGAGATAAGACAGGGATGAACACTGAAGCTTTCTTT. Encoded protein: CAWNRDKTGMNTEAFF.

This sequence joins TRBV7-2 and TRBJ2-7; 14 bases agree with TRBD2. Per the germline V gene, CDR1 is SGHTA and CDR2 is FQGNSA. Losses at the gene ends were 5 bases for V and 3 bases for J; bases not matched to a gene: 3. The CDR3 covers 15 residues. As DNA, the CDR3 is TGTGCCAGCAGCACGGGACTAGCGGGAGTCTACGAGCAGTACTTC. Translation gives CASSTGLAGVYEQYF.

The rearrangement joins TRBV10-3 to TRBJ2-5, with 9 nucleotides matching TRBD1. Germline trimming cut 5 bases from V and 4 bases from J; bases unmatched to any gene: 5. The CDR3 consists of 14 residues. The germline V gene encodes CDR1 ENHRY and CDR2 SYGVKD. CDR3 coding DNA: TGTGCCATCAGTACAGGGGGCAAGGGAGAGACCCAGTACTTC. Translating it yields CAISTGGKGETQYF.

The count of this clone is one. This chain uses TRBV7-3 with TRBJ1-1; D is unresolved. Between the trimmed V and J ends, which lost 4 bases and 0 bases, there was a span of 6 bases. The CDR3 is 13 residues long. Germline values: CDR1 SGHTA, CDR2 FQGTGA. The CDR3 here is CASSSTMNTEAFF. The CDR3 DNA is TGTGCCAGCAGCTCCACAATGAACACTGAAGCTTTCTTT.

This sequence joins TRBV5-6 and TRBJ1-1; tentatively, D is TRBD1 (5 bases). CDR3 length equals 14 residues. Germline CDR1 is SGHDT and CDR2 is YYEEEE. V was shortened by 0 bases and J by 2 bases, with 8 bases between the two germline ends. CDR3 DNA sequence: TGTGCCAGCAGCTTGGGAAGGGGTAACACTGAAGCTTTCTTT. Its protein product is CASSLGRGNTEAFF.

The chain carries TRBV11-3 and TRBJ2-7; tentatively, D is TRBD1 (6 bases). Trimming removed 5 bases from V and 0 bases from J, with 14 bases in between. This CDR3 has 15 residues. The germline V gene encodes CDR1 SGHNT and CDR2 YENEEA. In DNA form, the CDR3 reads TGTGCCAGCAGCCGACACCGGGACATCTCCTACGAGCAGTACTTC. Translating gives CASSRHRDISYEQYF.

The CDR3 is CASSQRYGSYEQYF. CDR3 nucleotides: TGTGCCAGCAGCCAGCGATACGGGAGCTACGAGCAGTACTTC. This chain uses TRBV4-2 with TRBJ2-7; tentative D call: TRBD2 (6 bases). This CDR3 comprises 14 residues. V lost 3 bases to trimming and J lost 3 bases, with 12 bases between them. Germline CDR1 is LGHNA and CDR2 is YNFKEQ.

V is TRBV5-1 and J is TRBJ2-7; a weak D match, TRBD2 (6 bases). Germline V gene sequence: CDR1 SGHRS, CDR2 YFSETQ. V was clipped by 4 bases and J by 2 bases, with 16 bases between them. The CDR3 has 15 residues. CDR3 protein: CASSLNQWGAYEQYF. The DNA for the CDR3 is TGCGCCAGCAGCCTGAATCAGTGGGGGGCCTACGAGCAGTACTTC.

The chain has TRBV28 and TRBJ1-2; D is unresolved. Germline-derived CDR1 and CDR2 are MDHEN and SYDVKM. V was clipped by 6 bases and J by 6 bases, with 14 bases between them. CDR3 size: 13 residues. CDR3 sequence reads: CASSRHTNHGYTF. The CDR3 region has the DNA TGTGCCAGCAGCAGACACACCAACCATGGCTACACCTTC.

The V and J genes are TRBV5-1 and TRBJ2-3, with D tentatively TRBD2 (6 bases). V was cut by 4 bases and J by 0 bases, with 15 bases left in between. The CDR3 has 16 residues. The germline V gene has CDR1 SGHRS and CDR2 YFSETQ. The CDR3 sequence is CASSQSPGASTDTQYF. The CDR3, as DNA: TGCGCCAGCAGCCAATCACCGGGAGCCAGCACAGATACGCAGTATTTT.

V usage is TRBV28 and J usage is TRBJ1-2; unclear D gene. CDR3 length equals 12 residues. The V end was cut by 3 bases, the J end by 4 bases, with 6 bases between. Per germline, CDR1 MDHEN and CDR2 SYDVKM. CDR3 residues: CASSFSSYGYTF. The CDR3 region has the DNA TGTGCCAGCAGTTTTTCTTCCTATGGCTACACCTTC.

The genes are TRBV5-1 and TRBJ2-5; TRBD2 agrees at 11 bases. The CDR3 consists of 16 residues. V dropped 0 bases and J dropped 3; count of bases not matched to a gene: 4. CDR1 is SGHRS, CDR2 YFSETQ, per germline. CDR3 sequence: CASSLALTSGEETQYF. In DNA, the CDR3 is TGCGCCAGCAGCTTGGCACTGACTAGCGGGGAAGAGACCCAGTACTTC.

The rearrangement links TRBV5-6 to TRBJ1-4; a possible D gene is TRBD1 (6 bases). The CDR3 totals 16 residues. Germline CDR1 SGHDT, CDR2 YYEEEE. V shed 3 bases and J shed 7 bases, with 19 bases lying between them. In DNA form, the CDR3 reads TGTGCCAGCAGCTCATTTACAGGGCAGTTCGTTGAAAAACTGTTTTTT. Its translation: CASSSFTGQFVEKLFF.

The V and J genes are TRBV5-1 and TRBJ2-5; possibly TRBD2 for D (5 bases). This CDR3 has 16 residues. V was pared by 5 bases and J by 7 bases, with 24 bases between. Germline values: CDR1 SGHRS, CDR2 YFSETQ. The CDR3 DNA follows: TGCGCCAGCAGGGAGAATCGGGGTACGGGATTAGGGACCCAGTACTTC. Its translation is CASRENRGTGLGTQYF.